This T cell receptor (beta chain) appears in the sequencing data of a study of cytomegalovirus exposure and HLA in healthy donors. Overall study findings and caveats: Diagnosis of cytomegalovirus status made by the classifier reportedly showed high specificity and sensitivity. Investigators reported 150 to 200 TCR beta chains as tied to cytomegalovirus.

CDR1 and CDR2 from the germline V gene are SGHNT and YENEEA. The CDR3 runs to 16 residues. Trimming at V came to 5 bases and at J to 5 bases, leaving 9 bases not matched to a gene. Assay: immunoSEQ multiplex PCR; the TCRdb copy retains only in-frame clones and omits some. The table has about 150,000 clones, roughly 89% seen once. Notes on this clone: Its matching antigen is unknown.

The source material was PBMCs. The V gene is TRBV11-3, the J gene TRBJ2-7, with TRBD2 matching over 13 bases. This receptor was taken from a woman under 30 in good health and CMV-seropositive. The CDR3 DNA reads as TGTGCCAGCAGCAGGACTAGCGGGAGTAGGCTGAACGAGCAGTACTTC. This translates into CASSRTSGSRLNEQYF.